Detailed here is one T cell receptor beta chain. No antigen is known for it. About 0.95-10 million cryopreserved PBMC were held in samples before DNA extraction. This record belongs to a study of long-term antiretroviral therapy in people with HIV. Study results and limitations: Blood, drawn from the mid-2000s to the late 2010s, may reflect older ART regimens. Clones expanded before ART dominated the repertoire at all time points.

CDR3 length: 11 residues. V lost 6 bases to trimming and J lost 7 bases; unmatched junction nucleotides: 2. The V gene's germline CDR1 is SNHLY and CDR2 FYNNEI. At the survey level, the v3.0 immunoSEQ assay was run. Libraries were prepared by immunoSEQ multiplex PCR; TCRdb keeps only in-frame clonotypes and omits some of them. Of about 25,000 clones listed, around 87% are singletons. The sequence derives from a woman under 40 with HIV. Sequences were derived from unsorted PBMCs, sampled 1.9 years after starting antiretroviral therapy. The rearrangement uses TRBV2 and TRBJ1-1; 7 nucleotides line up with TRBD1. The CDR3 loop reads CASSDRVEAFF. For the CDR3, the DNA is TGTGCCAGCAGCGACAGGGTTGAAGCTTTCTTT.